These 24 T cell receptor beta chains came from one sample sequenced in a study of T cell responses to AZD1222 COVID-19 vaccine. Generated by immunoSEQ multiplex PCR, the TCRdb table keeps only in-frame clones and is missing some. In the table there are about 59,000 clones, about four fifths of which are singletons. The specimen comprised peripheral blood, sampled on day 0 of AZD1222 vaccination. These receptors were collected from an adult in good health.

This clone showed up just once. The CDR3 sequence: CATSRDRQSSYEQYF. The CDR3 DNA reads TGTGCCACCAGCAGAGATCGACAGTCGAGTTACGAGCAGTACTTC. The chain combines TRBV15 with TRBJ2-7; weak D call: TRBD1 (5 bases). Germline loops: CDR1 LNHNV, CDR2 YYDKDF (reference sequence). V lost 0 bases and J 4 bases, leaving 13 bases between the germline ends. The CDR3 is 15 residues long.

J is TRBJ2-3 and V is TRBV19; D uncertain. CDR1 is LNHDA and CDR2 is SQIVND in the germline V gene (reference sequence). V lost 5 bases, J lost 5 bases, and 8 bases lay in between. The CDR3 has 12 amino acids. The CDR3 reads CASSALRDTQYF. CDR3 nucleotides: TGTGCCAGTAGTGCCCTAAGAGATACGCAGTATTTT.

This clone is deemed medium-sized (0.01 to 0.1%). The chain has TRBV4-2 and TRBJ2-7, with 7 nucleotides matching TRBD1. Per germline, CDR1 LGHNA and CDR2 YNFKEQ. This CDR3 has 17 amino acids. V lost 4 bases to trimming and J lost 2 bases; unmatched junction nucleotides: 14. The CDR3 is CASSPRQGGRDTYEQYF. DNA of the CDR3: TGTGCCAGCAGCCCCCGACAAGGGGGCAGGGATACCTACGAGCAGTACTTC.

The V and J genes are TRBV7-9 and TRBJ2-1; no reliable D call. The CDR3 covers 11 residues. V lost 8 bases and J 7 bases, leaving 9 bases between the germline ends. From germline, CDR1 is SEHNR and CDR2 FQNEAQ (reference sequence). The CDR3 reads CASPPLNEQFF. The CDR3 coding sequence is TGTGCCAGCCCCCCATTAAATGAGCAGTTCTTC.

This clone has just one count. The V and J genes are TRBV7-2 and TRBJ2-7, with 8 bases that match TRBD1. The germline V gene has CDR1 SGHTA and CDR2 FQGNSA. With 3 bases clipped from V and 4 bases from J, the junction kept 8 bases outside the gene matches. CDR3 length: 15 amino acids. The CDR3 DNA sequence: TGTGCCAGCAGCTTTCAAGACAGGGGCCCGTACGAGCAGTACTTC. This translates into CASSFQDRGPYEQYF. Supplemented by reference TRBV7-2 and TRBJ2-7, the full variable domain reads GAGVSQSPSNKVTEKGKDVELRCDPISGHTALYWYRQSLGQGLEFLIYFQGNSAPDKSGLPSDRFSAERTGGSVSTLTIQRTQQEDSAVYLCASSFQDRGPYEQYFGPGTRLTVT.

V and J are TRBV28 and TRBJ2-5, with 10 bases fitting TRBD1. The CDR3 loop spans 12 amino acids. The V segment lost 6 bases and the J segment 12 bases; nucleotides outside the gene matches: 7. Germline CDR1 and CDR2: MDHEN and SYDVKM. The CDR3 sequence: CASSPGTGEEYF. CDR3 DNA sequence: TGTGCCAGCAGCCCCGGGACAGGGGAGGAGTACTTC.

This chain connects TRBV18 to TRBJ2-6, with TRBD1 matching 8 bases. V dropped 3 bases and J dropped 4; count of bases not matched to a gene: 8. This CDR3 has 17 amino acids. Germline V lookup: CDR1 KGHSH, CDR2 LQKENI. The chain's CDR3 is CASSPTQGALGANVLTF. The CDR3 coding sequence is TGTGCCAGCTCACCTACCCAGGGGGCGCTCGGGGCCAACGTCCTGACTTTC. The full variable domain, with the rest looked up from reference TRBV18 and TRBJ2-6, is NAGVMQNPRHLVRRRGQEARLRCSPMKGHSHVYWYRQLPEEGLKFMVYLQKENIIDESGMPKERFSAEFPKEGPSILRIQQVVRGDSAAYFCASSPTQGALGANVLTFGAGSRLTVL.

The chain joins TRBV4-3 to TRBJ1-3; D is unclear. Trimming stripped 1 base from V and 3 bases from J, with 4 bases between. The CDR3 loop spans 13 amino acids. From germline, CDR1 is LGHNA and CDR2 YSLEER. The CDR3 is CASSQVVGNTIYF. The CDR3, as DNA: TGCGCCAGCAGCCAAGTCGTTGGAAACACCATATATTTT.

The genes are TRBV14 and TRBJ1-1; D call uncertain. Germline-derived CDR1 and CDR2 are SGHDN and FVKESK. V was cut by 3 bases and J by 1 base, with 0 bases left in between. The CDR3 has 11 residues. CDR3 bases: TGTGCCAGCAGCCAGAACACTGAAGCTTTCTTT. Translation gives CASSQNTEAFF.

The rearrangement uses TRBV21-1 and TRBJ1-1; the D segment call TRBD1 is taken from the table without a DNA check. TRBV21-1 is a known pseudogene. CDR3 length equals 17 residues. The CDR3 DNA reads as TGTGCCAGCAGCAAAGACAGGGGTTGGGGAGACATCACTGAAGCTTTCTTT. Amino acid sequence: CASSKDRGWGDITEAFF.

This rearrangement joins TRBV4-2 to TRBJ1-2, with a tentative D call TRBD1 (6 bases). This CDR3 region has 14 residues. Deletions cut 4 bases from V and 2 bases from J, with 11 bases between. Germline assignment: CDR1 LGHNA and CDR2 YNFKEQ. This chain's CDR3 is CASSLDRRNYGYTF. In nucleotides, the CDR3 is TGTGCCAGCAGCCTCGACAGGCGAAACTATGGCTACACCTTC.

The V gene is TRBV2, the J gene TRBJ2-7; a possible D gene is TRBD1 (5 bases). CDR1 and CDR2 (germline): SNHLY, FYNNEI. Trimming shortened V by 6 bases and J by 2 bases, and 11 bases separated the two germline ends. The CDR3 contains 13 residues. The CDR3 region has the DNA TGTGCCAGCAGCCGCAGGGATACCTACGAGCAGTACTTC. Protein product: CASSRRDTYEQYF.

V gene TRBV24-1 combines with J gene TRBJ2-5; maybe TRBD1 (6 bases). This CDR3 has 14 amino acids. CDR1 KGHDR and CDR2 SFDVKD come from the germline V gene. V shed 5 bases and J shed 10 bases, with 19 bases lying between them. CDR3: CATSADRTLTGQYF. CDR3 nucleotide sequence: TGTGCCACCAGTGCGGACAGAACCCTCACAGGCCAGTACTTC.

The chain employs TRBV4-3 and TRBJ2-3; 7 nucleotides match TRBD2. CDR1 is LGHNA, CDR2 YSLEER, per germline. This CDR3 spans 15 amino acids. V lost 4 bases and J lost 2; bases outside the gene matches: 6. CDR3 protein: CASSPSSGLTDTQYF. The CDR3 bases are TGCGCCAGCAGCCCCTCTAGCGGACTCACAGATACGCAGTATTTT.

The DNA for the CDR3 is TGTGCCAGCAGTTCCCAGGATTTTGGCTACACCTTC. It translates to CASSSQDFGYTF. V gene TRBV2 combines with J gene TRBJ1-2; D is undetermined. The V end lost 5 bases, the J end lost 7 bases, and 11 bases lay between the germline ends. Germline V gene sequence: CDR1 SNHLY, CDR2 FYNNEI. The CDR3 covers 12 residues. The full variable domain, rest sourced from reference TRBV2 and TRBJ1-2, is EPEVTQTPSHQVTQMGQEVILRCVPISNHLYFYWYRQILGQKVEFLVSFYNNEISEKSEIFDDQFSVERPDGSNFTLKIRSTKLEDSAMYFCASSSQDFGYTFGSGTRLTVV.

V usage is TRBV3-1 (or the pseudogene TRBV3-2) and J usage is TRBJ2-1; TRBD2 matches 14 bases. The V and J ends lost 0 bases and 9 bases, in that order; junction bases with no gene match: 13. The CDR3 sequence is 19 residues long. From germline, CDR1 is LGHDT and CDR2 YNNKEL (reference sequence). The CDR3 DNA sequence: TGTGCCAGCAGCCAAGATTTGAGACTAGCGGGGGGGCCTTTTATTGAGCAGTTCTTC. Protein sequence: CASSQDLRLAGGPFIEQFF.

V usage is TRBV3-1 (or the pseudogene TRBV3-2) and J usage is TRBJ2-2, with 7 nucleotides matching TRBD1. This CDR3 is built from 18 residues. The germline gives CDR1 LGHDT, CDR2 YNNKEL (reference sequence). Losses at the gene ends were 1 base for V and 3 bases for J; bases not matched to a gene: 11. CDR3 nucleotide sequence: TGTGCCAGCAGCCAAGCTACAGGGGACGCCTCCTACACCGGGGAGCTGTTTTTT. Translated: CASSQATGDASYTGELFF.

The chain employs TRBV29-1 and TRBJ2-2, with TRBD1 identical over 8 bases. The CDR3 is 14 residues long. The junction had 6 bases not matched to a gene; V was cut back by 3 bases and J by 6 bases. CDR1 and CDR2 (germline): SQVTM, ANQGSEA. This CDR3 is CSVEAGGFPGELFF. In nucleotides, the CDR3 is TGCAGCGTTGAGGCAGGGGGCTTTCCCGGGGAGCTGTTTTTT.

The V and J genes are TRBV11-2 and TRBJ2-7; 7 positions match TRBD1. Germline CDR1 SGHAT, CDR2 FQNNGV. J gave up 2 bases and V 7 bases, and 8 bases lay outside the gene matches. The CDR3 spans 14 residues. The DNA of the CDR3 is TGTGCCAGCACTATCTCCGGGACAGCCTACGAGCAGTACTTC. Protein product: CASTISGTAYEQYF. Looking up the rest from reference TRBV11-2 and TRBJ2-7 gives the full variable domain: EAGVAQSPRYKIIEKRQSVAFWCNPISGHATLYWYQQILGQGPKLLIQFQNNGVVDDSQLPKDRFSAERLKGVDSTLKIQPAKLEDSAVYLCASTISGTAYEQYFGPGTRLTVT.

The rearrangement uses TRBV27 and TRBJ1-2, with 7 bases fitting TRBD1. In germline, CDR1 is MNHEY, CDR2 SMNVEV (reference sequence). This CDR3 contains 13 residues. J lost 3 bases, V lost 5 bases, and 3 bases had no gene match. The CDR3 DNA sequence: TGTGCCAGCAGTGGGACAGTCGACTATGGCTACACCTTC. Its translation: CASSGTVDYGYTF.

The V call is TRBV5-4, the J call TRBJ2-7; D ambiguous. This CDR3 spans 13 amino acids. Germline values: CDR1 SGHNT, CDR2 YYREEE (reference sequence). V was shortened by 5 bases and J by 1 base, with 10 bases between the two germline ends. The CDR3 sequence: CASRLGISYEQYF. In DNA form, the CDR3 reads TGTGCCAGCAGATTAGGGATTTCCTACGAGCAGTACTTC.

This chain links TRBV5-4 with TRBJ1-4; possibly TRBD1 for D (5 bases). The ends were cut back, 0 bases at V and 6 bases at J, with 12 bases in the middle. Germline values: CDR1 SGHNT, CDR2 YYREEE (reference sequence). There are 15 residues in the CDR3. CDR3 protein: CASSLVPRDDEKLFF. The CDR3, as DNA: TGTGCCAGCAGCTTGGTTCCCAGGGATGATGAAAAACTGTTTTTT.

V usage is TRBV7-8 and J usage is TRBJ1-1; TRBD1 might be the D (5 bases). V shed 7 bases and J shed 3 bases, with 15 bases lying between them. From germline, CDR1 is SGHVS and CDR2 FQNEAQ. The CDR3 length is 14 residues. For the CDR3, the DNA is TGTGCCAGCACTATAGTGCCGGGACACACTGAAGCTTTCTTT. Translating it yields CASTIVPGHTEAFF.

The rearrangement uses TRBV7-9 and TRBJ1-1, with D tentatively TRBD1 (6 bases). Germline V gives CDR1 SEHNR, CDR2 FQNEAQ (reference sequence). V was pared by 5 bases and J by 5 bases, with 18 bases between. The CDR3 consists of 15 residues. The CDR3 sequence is CASSPHGGAGTEAFF. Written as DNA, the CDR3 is TGTGCCAGCAGCCCCCACGGGGGGGCAGGGACTGAAGCTTTCTTT.